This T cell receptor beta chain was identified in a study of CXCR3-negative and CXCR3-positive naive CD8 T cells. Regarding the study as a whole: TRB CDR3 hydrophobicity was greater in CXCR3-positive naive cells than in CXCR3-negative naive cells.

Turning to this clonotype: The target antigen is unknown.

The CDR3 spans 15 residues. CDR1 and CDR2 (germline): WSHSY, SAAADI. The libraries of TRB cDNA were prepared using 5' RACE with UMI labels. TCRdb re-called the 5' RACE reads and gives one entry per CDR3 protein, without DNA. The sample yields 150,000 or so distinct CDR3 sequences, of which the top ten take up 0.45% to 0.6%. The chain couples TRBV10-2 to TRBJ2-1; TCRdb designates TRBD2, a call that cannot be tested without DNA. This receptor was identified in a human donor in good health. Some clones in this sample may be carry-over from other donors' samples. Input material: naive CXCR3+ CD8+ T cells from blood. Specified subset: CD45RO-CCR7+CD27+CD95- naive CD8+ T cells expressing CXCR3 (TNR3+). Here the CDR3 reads CASRKGLTLNNEQFF.